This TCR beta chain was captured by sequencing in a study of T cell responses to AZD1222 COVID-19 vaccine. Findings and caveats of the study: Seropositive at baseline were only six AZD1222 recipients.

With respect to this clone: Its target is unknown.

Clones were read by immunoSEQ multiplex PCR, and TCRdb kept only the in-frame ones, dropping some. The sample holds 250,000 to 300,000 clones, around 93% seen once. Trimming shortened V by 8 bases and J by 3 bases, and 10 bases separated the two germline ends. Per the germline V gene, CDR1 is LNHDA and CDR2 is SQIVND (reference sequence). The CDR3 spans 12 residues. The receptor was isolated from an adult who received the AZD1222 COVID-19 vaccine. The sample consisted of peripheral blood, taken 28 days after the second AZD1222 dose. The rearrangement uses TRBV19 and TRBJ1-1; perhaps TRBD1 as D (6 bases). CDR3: CASRDTYTEAFF. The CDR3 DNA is TGTGCCAGTCGGGACACCTACACTGAAGCTTTCTTT.